The following is a T cell receptor (beta chain) sequence with its context. Its antigen remains unidentified. The sample originates from a study of beta chain features in type 1 diabetes. Background on the study: Age, gender and cell yields were alike across patients and healthy donors.

The study, taken as a whole, reports: More deletions and fewer insertions at VDJ junctions were found in patients with type 1 diabetes. Patients' naive, central memory and regulatory TCRB repertoires appeared more alike than those of healthy donors. Type 1 diabetes patients had moderately but significantly shorter TCRB CDR3s in all four CD4+ subsets. Still unanswered here is whether HLA type influences TCRB rearrangement.

Germline assignment: CDR1 SNHLY and CDR2 FYNNEI. This CDR3 region has 14 residues. V lost 6 bases to trimming and J lost 7 bases; unmatched junction nucleotides: 5. As every portion of the isolated RNA was reverse transcribed, the sequencing read expressed TCRB transcripts. The data were produced by immunoSEQ multiplex PCR, yet TCRdb's version contains in-frame clones alone and is incomplete. The sample has nearly 700,000 clones, under 15% seen once. The chain carries TRBV2 and TRBJ1-6; 8 positions match TRBD1. This TCR was recovered from a young man with type 1 diabetes. Sequencing was done on a sample of naive CD4+ T cells from blood. In DNA form, the CDR3 reads TGTGCCAGCAGGGGACAGGTTCAGAATTCACCCCTCCACTTT. Amino acids: CASRGQVQNSPLHF.